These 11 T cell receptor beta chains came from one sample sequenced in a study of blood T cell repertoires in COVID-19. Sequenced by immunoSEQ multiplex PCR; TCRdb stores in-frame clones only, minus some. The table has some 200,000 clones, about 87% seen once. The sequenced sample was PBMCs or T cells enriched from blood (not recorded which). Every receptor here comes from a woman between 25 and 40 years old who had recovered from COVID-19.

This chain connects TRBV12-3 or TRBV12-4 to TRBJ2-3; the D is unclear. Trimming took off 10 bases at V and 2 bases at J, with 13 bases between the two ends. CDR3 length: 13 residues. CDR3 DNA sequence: TGTGCCACAGGCAAGGATCACACAGATACGCAGTATTTT. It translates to CATGKDHTDTQYF.

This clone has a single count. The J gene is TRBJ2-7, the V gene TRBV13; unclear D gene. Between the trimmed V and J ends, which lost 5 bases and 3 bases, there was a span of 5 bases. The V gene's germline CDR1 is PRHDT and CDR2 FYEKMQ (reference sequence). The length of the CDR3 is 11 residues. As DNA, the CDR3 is TGTGCCAGCAGCCCAATCTACGAGCAGTACTTC. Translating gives CASSPIYEQYF.

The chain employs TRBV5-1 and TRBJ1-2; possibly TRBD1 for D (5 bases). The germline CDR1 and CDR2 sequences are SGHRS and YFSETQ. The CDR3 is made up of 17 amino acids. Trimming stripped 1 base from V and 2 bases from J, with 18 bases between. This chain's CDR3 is CASSLSGRANSNYGYTF. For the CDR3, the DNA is TGCGCCAGCAGCTTGTCCGGCAGGGCTAACTCGAACTATGGCTACACCTTC.

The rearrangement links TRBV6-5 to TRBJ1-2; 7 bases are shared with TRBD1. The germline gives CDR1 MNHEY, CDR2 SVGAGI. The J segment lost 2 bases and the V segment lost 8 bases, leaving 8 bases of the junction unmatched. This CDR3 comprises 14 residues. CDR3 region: CASEWTGANYGYTF. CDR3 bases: TGTGCCAGCGAATGGACAGGCGCCAACTATGGCTACACCTTC.

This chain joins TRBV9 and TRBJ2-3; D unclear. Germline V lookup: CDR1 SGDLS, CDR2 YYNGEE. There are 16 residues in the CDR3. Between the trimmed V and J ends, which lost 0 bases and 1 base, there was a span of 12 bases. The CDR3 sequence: CASSVARDEGTDTQYF. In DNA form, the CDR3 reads TGTGCCAGCAGCGTAGCCCGAGACGAGGGCACAGATACGCAGTATTTT.

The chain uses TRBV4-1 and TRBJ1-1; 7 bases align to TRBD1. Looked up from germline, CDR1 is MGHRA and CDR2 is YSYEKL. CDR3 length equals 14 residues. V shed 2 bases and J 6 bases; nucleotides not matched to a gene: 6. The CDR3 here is CASSQSRDRPEAFF. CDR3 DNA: TGCGCCAGCAGCCAAAGCCGGGACAGACCTGAAGCTTTCTTT.

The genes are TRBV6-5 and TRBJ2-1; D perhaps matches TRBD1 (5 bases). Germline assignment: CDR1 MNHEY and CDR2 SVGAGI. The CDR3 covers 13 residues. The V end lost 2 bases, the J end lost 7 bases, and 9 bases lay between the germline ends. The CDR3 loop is CASSYGANNEQFF. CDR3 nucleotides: TGTGCCAGCAGTTACGGGGCCAATAATGAGCAGTTCTTC.

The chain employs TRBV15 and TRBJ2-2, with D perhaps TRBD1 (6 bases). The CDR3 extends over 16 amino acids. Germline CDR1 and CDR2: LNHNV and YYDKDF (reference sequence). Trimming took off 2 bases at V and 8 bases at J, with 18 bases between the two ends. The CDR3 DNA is TGTGCCACCAGCAGACCCACCCCAGGGGAAAGTGGGGAGCTGTTTTTT. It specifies CATSRPTPGESGELFF.

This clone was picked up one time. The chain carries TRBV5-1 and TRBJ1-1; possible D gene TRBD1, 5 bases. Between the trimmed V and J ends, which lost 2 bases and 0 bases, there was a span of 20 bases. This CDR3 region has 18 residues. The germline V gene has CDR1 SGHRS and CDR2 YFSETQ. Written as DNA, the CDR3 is TGCGCCAGCAGCTTATACCCCCTAGGCGACAGCATGAACACTGAAGCTTTCTTT. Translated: CASSLYPLGDSMNTEAFF.

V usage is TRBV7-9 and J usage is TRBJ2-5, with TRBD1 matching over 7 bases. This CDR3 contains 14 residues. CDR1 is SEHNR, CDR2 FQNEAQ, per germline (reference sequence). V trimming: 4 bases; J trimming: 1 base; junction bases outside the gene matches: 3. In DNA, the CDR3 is TGTGCCAGCAGCTACCGACAGGGCCAAGAGACCCAGTACTTC. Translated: CASSYRQGQETQYF.

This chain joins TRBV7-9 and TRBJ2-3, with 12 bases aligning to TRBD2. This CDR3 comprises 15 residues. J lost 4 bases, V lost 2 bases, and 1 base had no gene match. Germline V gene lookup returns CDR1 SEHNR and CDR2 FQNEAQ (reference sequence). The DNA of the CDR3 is TGTGCCAGCAGCTTACTAGCGGGGGGGGCAGATACGCAGTATTTT. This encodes CASSLLAGGADTQYF.